The clone carrying this T cell receptor beta chain was counted between two and nine times. Its specificity is unknown. The source of the sample is a study of CD8 T cells in ankylosing spondylitis. Findings and limits, study-wide: It appeared that ankylosing spondylitis blood was characterized by a TCR beta motif of roughly 8 highly homologous variants. Matched synovial fluid from ankylosing spondylitis patients was reported to be enriched for disease-linked clones. Before this, some motif variants had been reported in reactive arthritis synovial fluid and blood.

V was clipped by 7 bases and J by 7 bases, with 14 bases between them. Germline V gives CDR1 MNHNS, CDR2 SASEGT. CDR3 length: 13 amino acids. With molecular barcodes, quantitative 5'-RACE was used to make the TCR beta libraries. MiXCR, run by TCRdb on the 5' RACE reads, gives a single entry per CDR3 protein. The profile shows around 160,000 distinct CDR3 sequences, about 9.9% of them singletons. Source material: blood, either unsorted or a sorted T cell fraction (not recorded which). This chain joins TRBV6-1 and TRBJ2-1; D is unresolved. The TCR was taken from a male donor with ankylosing spondylitis or in good health (not recorded which). CDR3 sequence reads: CASTNRLENEQFF. Written as DNA, the CDR3 is TGTGCCAGCACAAATCGCCTTGAGAATGAGCAGTTCTTC.